This passage covers 31 T cell receptor beta chains from one sample sequenced in a study of T cells in Graves' hyperthyroidism and ophthalmopathy. Amplification yielded TCR beta CDR3 regions, with RNA transcripts as the source. Primed by the HTBI set, a first-round RT-PCR was run on the TCR CDR3. TCRdb reprocessed the multiplex PCR reads with MiXCR, giving one entry per CDR3 protein. Altogether 200,000 to 250,000 distinct CDR3 sequences are present, about a sixth being singletons, with the ten largest covering around 28%. Sequenced: blood. Receptors were obtained from a woman between 18 and 29 years old with Graves' ophthalmopathy.

The table lists this clonotype with many counts. The rearrangement joins TRBV6-1 to TRBJ1-2, with TRBD1 as a possible D gene (6 bases). Trimming cost V 6 bases and J 3 bases, with 14 bases left between them. Germline CDR1 reads MNHNS; CDR2 reads SASEGT. The CDR3 runs to 14 residues. The CDR3 coding sequence is TGTGCCAGCAGAGGGGGTTTATGGCACTATGGCTACACCTTC. It yields the protein CASRGGLWHYGYTF.

This clonotype was detected a few times. The chain uses TRBV5-1 and TRBJ2-5; 8 bases align to TRBD2. The germline CDR1 and CDR2 sequences are SGHRS and YFSETQ. The trim removed 2 bases at V and 4 bases at J, leaving 10 bases unmatched. The CDR3 extends over 16 amino acids. CDR3 amino acids: CASSLTGLAALETQYF. In nucleotides, the CDR3 is TGCGCCAGCAGCTTAACAGGACTAGCTGCATTAGAGACCCAGTACTTC. Based on the CDR3 plus reference TRBV5-1 and TRBJ2-5, the full variable domain is KAGVTQTPRYLIKTRGQQVTLSCSPISGHRSVSWYQQTPGQGLQFLFEYFSETQRNKGNFPGRFSGRQFSNSRSEMNVSTLELGDSALYLCASSLTGLAALETQYFGPGTRLLVL.

At least ten counts were recorded for this clonotype. The rearrangement links TRBV12-3 or TRBV12-4 to TRBJ1-4; D is uncertain. The V end was cut by 4 bases, the J end by 6 bases, with 15 bases between. The CDR3 length is 15 residues. The CDR3 spells CASSSGGQRDEKLFF. The CDR3 DNA follows: TGTGCCAGCAGTTCCGGAGGGCAGCGTGATGAAAAACTGTTTTTT.

This clonotype was detected a few times. The chain couples TRBV19 to TRBJ2-1; 7 bases line up with TRBD2. V trimming: 3 bases; J trimming: 10 bases; junction bases outside the gene matches: 9. This CDR3 has 14 residues. The germline V gene encodes CDR1 LNHDA and CDR2 SQIVND (reference sequence). This CDR3 reads CASSISGLGGEQFF. CDR3 nucleotides: TGTGCCAGTAGTATTAGCGGGTTGGGGGGGGAGCAGTTCTTC.

In its sample, this clonotype was seen many times. The genes are TRBV27 and TRBJ2-7; D is possibly TRBD1 (6 bases). Germline assignment: CDR1 MNHEY and CDR2 SMNVEV (reference sequence). Trimming left V 2 bases short and J 3 bases short, with 17 bases between. This CDR3 has 16 residues. CDR3 in DNA: TGTGCCAGCAGTTTAAGGCCTGCTCAGGGGATCTACGAGCAGTACTTC. Translating gives CASSLRPAQGIYEQYF.

This sequence joins TRBV28 and TRBJ2-2, with 10 bases fitting TRBD2. The CDR3 is 15 residues long. CDR1 and CDR2 (germline): MDHEN, SYDVKM. V was pared by 5 bases and J by 4 bases, with 4 bases of the junction left unmatched. CDR3 coding DNA: TGTGCCAGCAGTCTAGGGACTAGCGCCACCGGGGAGCTGTTTTTT. It yields the protein CASSLGTSATGELFF.

This clonotype was seen ten or more times. The chain has TRBV11-2 and TRBJ2-1; no definite D call. Germline V gene sequence: CDR1 SGHAT, CDR2 FQNNGV. This CDR3 is built from 16 residues. V gave up 0 bases and J gave up 0 bases, with 9 bases separating them. The CDR3 nucleotides are TGTGCCAGCAGCTTAGAAGGTCTGAGCTCCTACAATGAGCAGTTCTTC. It yields the protein CASSLEGLSSYNEQFF. Filled out from reference TRBV11-2 and TRBJ2-1, the complete variable domain reads EAGVAQSPRYKIIEKRQSVAFWCNPISGHATLYWYQQILGQGPKLLIQFQNNGVVDDSQLPKDRFSAERLKGVDSTLKIQPAKLEDSAVYLCASSLEGLSSYNEQFFGPGTRLTVL.

Ten or more counts support this clonotype. The chain uses TRBV11-2 and TRBJ2-5; 8 bases are a match to TRBD2. Germline trimming cut 5 bases from V and 3 bases from J; bases unmatched to any gene: 5. CDR1 is SGHAT, CDR2 FQNNGV, per germline. The CDR3 covers 14 residues. DNA of the CDR3: TGTGCCAGCAGCCCCCGTAGCGGGGAAGAGACCCAGTACTTC. It specifies CASSPRSGEETQYF.

This clonotype was recorded many times. The rearrangement links TRBV24-1 to TRBJ2-2; D is uncertain. V gave up 0 bases and J gave up 3 bases, with 4 bases separating them. Germline values: CDR1 KGHDR, CDR2 SFDVKD. This CDR3 has 14 amino acids. The CDR3: CATSDLGDTGELFF. DNA of the CDR3: TGTGCCACCAGTGATTTGGGGGACACCGGGGAGCTGTTTTTT.

V and J are TRBV5-1 and TRBJ1-4; D not resolved. The V gene lost 0 bases and the J gene lost 5 bases, with 8 bases spanning the gap. CDR1 is SGHRS and CDR2 is YFSETQ in the germline V gene. CDR3 length equals 14 residues. Written as DNA, the CDR3 is TGCGCCAGCAGCTTGGACTTCCCCAATGAAAAACTGTTTTTT. This encodes CASSLDFPNEKLFF.

The table lists this clonotype with many counts. The V and J genes are TRBV28 and TRBJ2-7, with 7 bases lining up with TRBD1. This CDR3 contains 15 residues. J gave up 1 base and V 2 bases, and 5 bases lay outside the gene matches. CDR1 and CDR2 (germline): MDHEN, SYDVKM. The CDR3 spells CASSLLRGRSYEQYF. In DNA, the CDR3 is TGTGCCAGCAGTTTACTCAGGGGGAGATCCTACGAGCAGTACTTC.

This clonotype has ten or more counts. V usage is TRBV5-1 and J usage is TRBJ2-7, with 11 bases fitting TRBD2. CDR3 length: 16 residues. Germline assignment: CDR1 SGHRS and CDR2 YFSETQ. The J segment lost 3 bases and the V segment lost 0 bases, leaving 5 bases of the junction unmatched. The CDR3 loop reads CASSLGASGRIYEQYF. Written as DNA, the CDR3 is TGCGCCAGCAGCTTGGGGGCTAGCGGGAGGATCTACGAGCAGTACTTC.

At least ten counts were recorded for this clonotype. The chain's CDR3 is CASSYSWITTNEKLFF. In DNA form, the CDR3 reads TGTGCCAGCAGTTACTCGTGGATAACAACTAATGAAAAACTGTTTTTT. This chain links TRBV6-2 or TRBV6-3 with TRBJ1-4, with D uncertain. Trimming removed 0 bases at V and 0 bases at J, with 8 bases between. The germline V gene encodes CDR1 MNHEY and CDR2 SVGEGT. The length of the CDR3 is 16 residues.

This clonotype has at least ten counts. The gene calls are TRBV11-3 and TRBJ2-1; 11 bases are a match to TRBD2. CDR3 size: 14 residues. Germline values: CDR1 SGHNT, CDR2 YENEEA. V lost 5 bases, J lost 10 bases, and 7 bases stayed unmatched. The CDR3 nucleotides are TGTGCCAGCAGCCGACTAGCGGGACTTAACGAGCAGTTCTTC. As protein: CASSRLAGLNEQFF.

This clonotype occurred many times. This chain joins TRBV7-8 and TRBJ1-1, with a possible D match to TRBD1 (5 bases). The CDR3 totals 13 residues. Trimming pared 1 base from V and 6 bases from J, leaving 9 bases between. Germline V gene lookup returns CDR1 SGHVS and CDR2 FQNEAQ. The CDR3 DNA sequence: TGTGCCAGCAGCTTAGGAGGGGTACCTGAAGCTTTCTTT. Translated, it gives CASSLGGVPEAFF.

This rearrangement joins TRBV20-1 to TRBJ2-7; 10 bases are shared with TRBD2. CDR1 DFQATT and CDR2 SNEGSKA come from the germline V gene (reference sequence). The CDR3 contains 17 residues. V dropped 6 bases and J dropped 2; count of bases not matched to a gene: 16. The CDR3 DNA sequence: TGCAGTGCGGTAGGGTCTAGCGGGAGTTGGAATCCCTACGAGCAGTACTTC. Translated: CSAVGSSGSWNPYEQYF.

At least ten counts were recorded for this clonotype. This chain joins TRBV11-2 and TRBJ1-1, with a possible D match to TRBD1 (5 bases). Trimming stripped 5 bases from V and 2 bases from J, with 15 bases between. This CDR3 comprises 15 residues. CDR1 and CDR2 (germline): SGHAT, FQNNGV. CDR3 region: CASSTNRQTNTEAFF. In DNA form, the CDR3 reads TGTGCCAGCAGCACCAACCGACAGACTAACACTGAAGCTTTCTTT.

This rearrangement joins TRBV6-1 to TRBJ2-3, with D perhaps given as TRBD1 or TRBD2 (6 bases each). V was pared by 6 bases and J by 4 bases, with 20 bases between. The CDR3 contains 16 residues. The germline V gene encodes CDR1 MNHNS and CDR2 SASEGT. The CDR3 sequence is CASSHVGGRGPDTQYF. CDR3 DNA sequence: TGTGCCAGCAGCCACGTTGGGGGTCGGGGGCCAGATACGCAGTATTTT.

Concerning this clonotype: This likely comes from a read error, as the CDR3 has no conserved phenylalanine or tryptophan at its end. The chain recombines TRBV19 with TRBJ1-1, with 9 bases that match TRBD1. After removal of 6 bases from V and 1 base from J, the junction contained 9 bases not matched to a gene. CDR1 is LNHDA, CDR2 SQIVND, per germline (reference sequence). The CDR3 has 16 residues. In DNA form, the CDR3 reads TGTGCCAGTAGCCCCGACAGGGGGGGACCGAACACTGAAGCTTTCCTT. Amino acid sequence: CASSPDRGGPNTEAFL.

This clonotype was seen ten or more times. The V gene is TRBV7-3, the J gene TRBJ1-6; 10 nucleotides agree with TRBD1. Germline CDR1 SGHTA, CDR2 FQGTGA. V dropped 4 bases and J dropped 10; count of bases not matched to a gene: 4. CDR3 length: 14 residues. The CDR3: CASSSRDRGSPLHF. In DNA form, the CDR3 reads TGTGCCAGCAGCTCTCGGGACAGGGGATCACCCCTCCACTTT.

The sample holds many counts of this clonotype. The chain combines TRBV20-1 with TRBJ2-1; D unresolved. The germline V and J ends were trimmed by 7 bases and 7 bases, with 14 bases remaining between them. Germline-derived CDR1 and CDR2 are DFQATT and SNEGSKA (reference sequence). There are 12 residues in the CDR3. The CDR3 sequence: CSGMRQENEQFF. For the CDR3, the DNA is TGCAGTGGCATGCGGCAGGAGAATGAGCAGTTCTTC.

Ten or more counts support this clonotype. The chain links TRBV10-3 to TRBJ1-5; D uncertain. V was trimmed by 0 bases and J by 0 bases, leaving 6 bases between them. The CDR3 is 15 residues long. Germline loops: CDR1 ENHRY, CDR2 SYGVKD. CDR3 nucleotide sequence: TGTGCCATCAGTGAGTCCACAGATAGCAATCAGCCCCAGCATTTT. Protein: CAISESTDSNQPQHF.

This clonotype was found many times. This sequence joins TRBV5-1 and TRBJ1-1; 11 positions match TRBD1. V lost 4 bases to trimming and J lost 4 bases; unmatched junction nucleotides: 15. The CDR3 loop spans 18 amino acids. The germline CDR1 and CDR2 sequences are SGHRS and YFSETQ. The DNA for the CDR3 is TGCGCCAGCAGCACGCGGACAGGGGGCGGCGTGTCCCTCACTGAAGCTTTCTTT. It codes for CASSTRTGGGVSLTEAFF.

This clonotype appeared many times. The chain employs TRBV30 and TRBJ2-5; 8 nucleotides match TRBD2. The germline V gene encodes CDR1 GTSNPN and CDR2 SVGIG (reference sequence). This CDR3 spans 13 amino acids. V dropped 5 bases and J dropped 2; count of bases not matched to a gene: 4. The CDR3 protein is CAWDERGQETQYF. CDR3 bases: TGTGCCTGGGACGAGCGGGGGCAAGAGACCCAGTACTTC.

The table lists this clonotype with many counts. The CDR3 here is CASSLDGRVSYEQYF. The DNA for the CDR3 is TGCGCCAGCAGCTTGGACGGCAGGGTTTCGTACGAGCAGTACTTC. This chain joins TRBV5-1 and TRBJ2-7; D might be TRBD1 (5 bases). Germline-derived CDR1 and CDR2 are SGHRS and YFSETQ. CDR3 length: 15 amino acids. Deletions cut 0 bases from V and 4 bases from J, with 14 bases between.

This clonotype came up many times. The rearrangement joins TRBV5-1 to TRBJ2-7; D is perhaps TRBD2 (6 bases). Germline-derived CDR1 and CDR2 are SGHRS and YFSETQ. V lost 0 bases to trimming and J lost 0 bases, with 13 bases between them. The CDR3 covers 16 residues. CDR3 in DNA: TGCGCCAGCAGCTTGGCCCCCGGGGGAAGCTCCTACGAGCAGTACTTC. It translates to CASSLAPGGSSYEQYF.

At least ten counts were recorded for this clonotype. V is TRBV5-8 and J is TRBJ2-1; 10 nucleotides line up with TRBD1. V gave up 2 bases and J gave up 3 bases; unmatched junction bases: 2. The CDR3 is 15 residues long. CDR1 is SGHTS and CDR2 is YDEGEE in the germline V gene. CDR3 DNA sequence: TGTGCCAGCAGCTTTGGGACAGGGGACTACAATGAGCAGTTCTTC. It yields the protein CASSFGTGDYNEQFF. The whole variable domain, filled in from reference TRBV5-8 and TRBJ2-1, reads EAGVTQSPTHLIKTRGQQATLRCSPISGHTSVYWYQQALGLGLQFLLWYDEGEERNRGNFPPRFSGRQFPNYSSELNVNALELEDSALYLCASSFGTGDYNEQFFGPGTRLTVL.

This clonotype was detected many times. The chain joins TRBV15 to TRBJ2-1, with 13 bases lining up with TRBD2. The germline V gene has CDR1 LNHNV and CDR2 YYDKDF (reference sequence). The CDR3 runs 19 residues. V was clipped by 0 bases and J by 0 bases; unmatched bases: 5. As DNA, the CDR3 is TGTGCCACCAGCAGAGATGGACTAGCGGGAGATGGCTCCTACAATGAGCAGTTCTTC. Encoded protein: CATSRDGLAGDGSYNEQFF.

Comments on this clonotype: This may stem from a read error, because a much larger clone lies one nucleotide away. The CDR3 does not close with the conserved phenylalanine or tryptophan, likely indicating a read error. This chain links TRBV7-9 with TRBJ2-7; TRBD1 matches at 7 bases. V trimming: 4 bases; J trimming: 2 bases; junction bases outside the gene matches: 2. Germline loops: CDR1 SEHNR, CDR2 FQNEAQ (reference sequence). This CDR3 comprises 13 residues. This chain's CDR3 is CASSSTGTYEQYI. The CDR3 bases are TGTGCCAGCAGCTCGACAGGGACCTACGAGCAGTACATC.

The chain couples TRBV20-1 to TRBJ2-2; no reliable D call. This CDR3 comprises 12 residues. Trimming removed 2 bases from V and 4 bases from J, with 5 bases in between. Germline V gives CDR1 DFQATT, CDR2 SNEGSKA (reference sequence). For the CDR3, the DNA is TGCAGTGCTAGACCTAGCACCGGGGAGCTGTTTTTT. Residues: CSARPSTGELFF.

V gene TRBV27 combines with J gene TRBJ1-5; 7 bases fit TRBD1. J gave up 0 bases and V 6 bases, and 8 bases lay outside the gene matches. CDR3 length: 16 amino acids. Germline V gives CDR1 MNHEY, CDR2 SMNVEV (reference sequence). CDR3 region: CASRGTALHSNQPQHF. The CDR3 region has the DNA TGTGCCAGCAGAGGGACAGCACTTCATAGCAATCAGCCCCAGCATTTT.